This T cell receptor beta chain stems from a study of T-cell memory formation after mild COVID-19. Each CDR3 protein is one row after TCRdb ran MiXCR on the 5' RACE reads. The sample holds some 450,000 distinct CDR3 sequences, about a sixth seen once. Points from the study as a whole: CD4+ bias marked clones expanding day 15 to 37, unlike balanced contracting clones. Clones from the second wave (peaking day 37) had unconfirmed SARS-CoV-2 specificity.

V lost 9 bases and J 4 bases, leaving 28 bases between the germline ends. Per germline, CDR1 WSHSY and CDR2 SAAADI. The CDR3 covers 17 residues. This clonotype has just a few counts. Its matching antigen is unknown. This clonotype was sampled from a man younger than 35 who had mild COVID-19 (a few samples of this study predate the infection). Cell type and time point are not known. Sequenced sample: PBMCs or a T cell subset sorted from them (not recorded which). The rearrangement uses TRBV10-2 and TRBJ2-7; D uncertain. DNA of the CDR3: TGCGCCAGTTACGTGTCCGGCCGCCGTTCTCCCCCTTACGAGCAGTACTTC. Amino acids: CASYVSGRRSPPYEQYF.